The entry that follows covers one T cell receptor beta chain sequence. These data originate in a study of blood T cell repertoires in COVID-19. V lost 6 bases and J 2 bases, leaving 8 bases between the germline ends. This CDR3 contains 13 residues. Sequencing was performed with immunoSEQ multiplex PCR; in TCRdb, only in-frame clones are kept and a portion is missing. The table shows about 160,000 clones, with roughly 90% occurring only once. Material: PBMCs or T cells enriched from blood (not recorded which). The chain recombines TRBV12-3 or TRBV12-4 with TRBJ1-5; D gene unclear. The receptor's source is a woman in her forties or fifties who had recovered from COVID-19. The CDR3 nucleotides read TGTGCCAGCAGCCGCGGAGGCAATCAGCCCCAGCATTTT. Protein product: CASSRGGNQPQHF.